Below, 27 T cell receptor beta chains from the same sample are listed, as sequenced in a study of cytomegalovirus exposure and HLA in healthy donors. PCR involved 60 Vbeta and 13 Jbeta primers. Produced via immunoSEQ multiplex PCR; TCRdb's table is partial and in-frame only. The data show under 150,000 clones, about 84% seen once. Sequencing used PBMCs. These receptors were collected from a boy aged 10-17 years in good health and CMV-seronegative.

CDR3 region: CASSSLSADTQYF. Here the CDR3 DNA reads TGTGCCAGCAGCTCCCTTAGCGCGGATACGCAGTATTTT. The chain links TRBV5-6 to TRBJ2-3, with D possibly being TRBD2 (5 bases). The CDR3 is 13 amino acids. V shed 3 bases and J shed 6 bases, with 11 bases lying between them. Germline loops: CDR1 SGHDT, CDR2 YYEEEE.

V is TRBV6-5 and J is TRBJ2-7; TRBD2 might be the D (6 bases). CDR1 MNHEY and CDR2 SVGAGI come from the germline V gene. Trimming took off 10 bases at V and 5 bases at J, with 18 bases between the two ends. The CDR3 is 13 residues long. The CDR3 region is CATGVAAHHEQYF. In nucleotides, the CDR3 is TGTGCCACGGGGGTAGCGGCACACCACGAGCAGTACTTC.

The gene calls are TRBV15 and TRBJ2-7; the match to TRBD1 covers 7 bases. V lost 0 bases and J lost 2; bases outside the gene matches: 7. CDR3 length: 16 residues. Germline CDR1 and CDR2: LNHNV and YYDKDF (reference sequence). CDR3 nucleotides: TGTGCCACCAGCAGAGATCTGTCTCAGGGGGCCTACGAGCAGTACTTC. Translation gives CATSRDLSQGAYEQYF.

This rearrangement joins TRBV27 to TRBJ1-1, with unresolved D. CDR3 length equals 12 residues. Germline lookup yields CDR1 MNHEY and CDR2 SMNVEV (reference sequence). The V and J ends lost 4 bases and 5 bases respectively, with 8 bases between them. The CDR3 here is CASSSPGTEAFF. The CDR3 DNA is TGTGCCAGCAGTTCCCCGGGGACTGAAGCTTTCTTT.

This clone was seen more than once but under ten times. The chain employs TRBV14 and TRBJ1-5, with a tentative D call TRBD1 (5 bases). Germline V gene data show CDR1 as SGHDN and CDR2 as FVKESK. The CDR3 runs to 13 residues. Trimming shortened V by 6 bases and J by 4 bases, and 10 bases separated the two germline ends. In nucleotides, the CDR3 is TGTGCCAGCAGTACAGGACCGAATCAGCCCCAGCATTTT. Its translation is CASSTGPNQPQHF.

This CDR3 reads CASSGVGRRSEQYF. The CDR3 DNA is TGTGCCAGCAGCGGTGTCGGGAGACGTAGCGAGCAGTACTTC. J is TRBJ2-5 and V is TRBV5-6, with D possibly TRBD2 on 6 matching bases. The J call may be incorrect, as the DNA end agrees better with TRBJ2-7. From germline, CDR1 is SGHDT and CDR2 YYEEEE. The CDR3 contains 14 residues.

This rearrangement joins TRBV21-1 to TRBJ1-3. TRBV21-1 is described as a pseudogene. The CDR3 is made up of 17 amino acids. The CDR3 loop is CASSSLSRDYTGNTIYF. The CDR3 DNA reads TGTGCCAGCAGCAGCCTTAGCCGGGACTACACGGGAAACACCATATATTTT.

The chain uses TRBV10-1 and TRBJ2-3; TRBD2 matches 14 bases. The length of the CDR3 is 16 residues. Germline V lookup: CDR1 WNHNN, CDR2 SYGVQD (reference sequence). Trimming at V came to 5 bases and at J to 6 bases, leaving 7 bases not matched to a gene. CDR3: CASSSTSGRGPDTQYF. The CDR3 nucleotides are TGCGCCAGCAGTTCGACTAGCGGGAGGGGTCCCGATACGCAGTATTTT.

This clone was seen just once. This chain connects TRBV5-4 to TRBJ1-2; tentative D call: TRBD1 (5 bases). Germline lookup yields CDR1 SGHNT and CDR2 YYREEE (reference sequence). V dropped 0 bases and J dropped 5 bases, with 20 bases sitting between them. The CDR3 is 17 residues long. CDR3 sequence (DNA): TGTGCCAGCAGCTTGGGAGGCGGGGCAGGTACTGGATATGGCTACACCTTC. Protein product: CASSLGGGAGTGYGYTF.

The chain links TRBV14 to TRBJ2-3, with D maybe TRBD2 (5 bases). The V end was cut by 4 bases, the J end by 1 base, with 15 bases between. CDR1 is SGHDN, CDR2 FVKESK, per germline. The CDR3 length is 16 residues. The chain's CDR3 is CASSLTSPHRTDTQYF. The CDR3 coding sequence is TGTGCCAGCAGCCTTACTAGTCCCCACCGCACAGATACGCAGTATTTT.

The chain has TRBV30 and TRBJ1-2; D remains ambiguous. CDR3 length: 11 amino acids. Germline-derived CDR1 and CDR2 are GTSNPN and SVGIG (reference sequence). Deletions cut 1 base from V and 5 bases from J, with 5 bases between. CDR3 loop: CAWSALYGYTF. As DNA, the CDR3 is TGTGCCTGGAGTGCCCTTTATGGCTACACCTTC.

The chain recombines TRBV4-1 with TRBJ2-1; D uncertain. Germline CDR1 is MGHRA and CDR2 is YSYEKL. V was cut by 1 base and J by 8 bases, with 12 bases left in between. This CDR3 is 14 amino acids long. The CDR3 nucleotides read TGCGCCAGCAGCCAAGGTGCCAGGAACGATGAGCAGTTCTTC. It codes for CASSQGARNDEQFF.

The rearrangement joins TRBV19 to TRBJ1-5; no definite D call. V dropped 3 bases and J dropped 0 bases, with 9 bases sitting between them. Germline CDR1 LNHDA, CDR2 SQIVND (reference sequence). The CDR3 contains 15 residues. The CDR3 sequence is CASSMTGNSNQPQHF. The CDR3 nucleotides are TGTGCCAGTAGTATGACGGGGAATAGCAATCAGCCCCAGCATTTT. Looking up the rest from reference TRBV19 and TRBJ1-5 gives the full variable domain: DGGITQSPKYLFRKEGQNVTLSCEQNLNHDAMYWYRQDPGQGLRLIYYSQIVNDFQKGDIAEGYSVSREKKESFPLTVTSAQKNPTAFYLCASSMTGNSNQPQHFGDGTRLSIL.

The chain has TRBV30 and TRBJ2-7, with TRBD2 matching over 8 bases. J lost 6 bases, V lost 3 bases, and 10 bases had no gene match. This CDR3 contains 14 residues. Germline V gene sequence: CDR1 GTSNPN, CDR2 SVGIG (reference sequence). In DNA, the CDR3 is TGTGCCTGGAGCGGAAGAGCGGGAGCGAGCGAGCAGTACTTC. It encodes CAWSGRAGASEQYF.

The chain is built from TRBV30 and TRBJ1-3; unclear D gene. Germline assignment: CDR1 GTSNPN and CDR2 SVGIG (reference sequence). The CDR3 is made up of 13 amino acids. Trimming took 6 bases from V and 0 from J, leaving 9 bases between them. CDR3 sequence (DNA): TGTGCCTGTAACAGCGGCTCTGGAAACACCATATATTTT. As protein: CACNSGSGNTIYF.

This clone was recorded a few times. This chain uses TRBV18 with TRBJ1-1; 8 bases align to TRBD1. Germline lookup yields CDR1 KGHSH and CDR2 LQKENI. This CDR3 spans 16 amino acids. The V gene end was trimmed by 8 bases and the J gene end by 0 bases; junction bases not matched to a gene: 11. The chain's CDR3 is CASRDRSKTLNTEAFF. CDR3 nucleotide sequence: TGTGCCAGCCGGGACAGGTCAAAAACCCTGAACACTGAAGCTTTCTTT.

This clone was detected once. The chain is built from TRBV7-2 and TRBJ1-2; 7 bases are shared with TRBD1. The length of the CDR3 is 13 residues. Germline CDR1 is SGHTA and CDR2 is FQGNSA. V shed 5 bases, J shed 4 bases, and the junction held 4 bases outside the gene matches. CDR3 residues: CASSLRGVYGYTF. CDR3 DNA: TGTGCCAGCAGCCTCAGGGGGGTCTATGGCTACACCTTC.

This chain uses TRBV7-9 with TRBJ2-1; TRBD2 matches 13 bases. This CDR3 comprises 16 residues. With V trimmed by 4 bases and J by 5 bases, 5 bases remained unmatched. Germline V lookup: CDR1 SEHNR, CDR2 FQNEAQ (reference sequence). The CDR3 loop is CASSSTSGRGNNEQFF. The CDR3 DNA reads TGTGCCAGCAGCTCTACTAGCGGGAGGGGGAACAATGAGCAGTTCTTC.

As DNA, the CDR3 is TGTGCCAGCAGCTTGGGATACAGGGAAAGAGGTGATCAAGAGACCCAGTACTTC. Translating gives CASSLGYRERGDQETQYF. The V gene is TRBV7-6, the J gene TRBJ2-5, with D tentatively TRBD1 (6 bases). The CDR3 spans 18 residues. Trimming shortened V by 3 bases and J by 2 bases, and 22 bases separated the two germline ends. Germline assignment: CDR1 SGHVS and CDR2 FNYEAQ.

The V and J genes are TRBV15 and TRBJ2-3; 9 bases agree with TRBD2. The CDR3 covers 13 residues. V trimming: 9 bases; J trimming: 5 bases; junction bases outside the gene matches: 6. The germline V gene has CDR1 LNHNV and CDR2 YYDKDF (reference sequence). CDR3 in DNA: TGTGCCACGGCGGGAGGGACCAGAGATACGCAGTATTTT. This sequence encodes CATAGGTRDTQYF.

The rearrangement uses TRBV6-1 and TRBJ2-5; TRBD2 aligns across 8 bases. The CDR3 runs to 17 residues. Trimming took 2 bases from V and 2 from J; bases not matched to a gene: 10. Germline CDR1 and CDR2: MNHNS and SASEGT. The CDR3 DNA sequence: TGTGCCAGCAGTGAACGGAGGCTACAGCGGGGGCAAGAGACCCAGTACTTC. As protein: CASSERRLQRGQETQYF.

The genes are TRBV5-5 and TRBJ2-3, with a tentative D call TRBD1 (5 bases). There are 14 residues in the CDR3. V was pared by 4 bases and J by 2 bases, with 11 bases between. Germline lookup yields CDR1 SGHKS and CDR2 YYEKEE (reference sequence). Here the CDR3 reads CASSRRQLTDTQYF. In nucleotides, the CDR3 is TGTGCCAGCAGCCGCCGACAGCTCACAGATACGCAGTATTTT.

The chain recombines TRBV29-1 with TRBJ2-1; tentative D call: TRBD1 (6 bases). Trimming left V 7 bases short and J 7 bases short, with 17 bases between. CDR1 is SQVTM and CDR2 is ANQGSEA in the germline V gene. This CDR3 comprises 13 residues. In DNA form, the CDR3 reads TGCAGCGCCCACCTGACAGGTAGGAATGAGCAGTTCTTC. Translation: CSAHLTGRNEQFF.

CDR3 coding DNA: TGTGCCAGCAGCCCAAGCGGGGACACGCGGTATGGCTACACCTTC. This encodes CASSPSGDTRYGYTF. The chain is built from TRBV11-2 and TRBJ1-2; perhaps TRBD1 as D (6 bases). Germline V lookup: CDR1 SGHAT, CDR2 FQNNGV. CDR3 length equals 15 residues. Trimming removed 5 bases at V and 5 bases at J, with 18 bases between.

This clone was seen just once. The chain recombines TRBV2 with TRBJ2-1, with 10 positions matching TRBD2. Trimming removed 4 bases from V and 8 bases from J; junction bases left unmatched: 5. The CDR3 totals 14 residues. Looked up from germline, CDR1 is SNHLY and CDR2 is FYNNEI. CDR3 in DNA: TGTGCCAGCAGTGGAGCGGGAGGGCCGGATGAGCAGTTCTTC. The encoded protein is CASSGAGGPDEQFF.

J is TRBJ2-1 and V is TRBV27; 8 positions match TRBD2. CDR1 is MNHEY and CDR2 is SMNVEV in the germline V gene (reference sequence). This CDR3 contains 15 residues. J gave up 6 bases and V 4 bases, and 8 bases lay outside the gene matches. CDR3 DNA: TGTGCCAGCAGTTACTCACCGGGACTAGTCAATGAGCAGTTCTTC. Translating gives CASSYSPGLVNEQFF.

This rearrangement joins TRBV29-1 to TRBJ2-5, with D perhaps matching TRBD1 (5 bases). The CDR3 is 13 amino acids. Per the germline V gene, CDR1 is SQVTM and CDR2 is ANQGSEA. The ends were cut back, 1 base at V and 4 bases at J, with 10 bases in the middle. CDR3 sequence (DNA): TGCAGCGTTGAAGCGTTTAGGGGAGAGACCCAGTACTTC. This encodes CSVEAFRGETQYF.